The 8 T cell receptor beta chains below all came from one sample that was sequenced in a study of cytomegalovirus exposure and HLA in healthy donors. Primers for the PCR totalled 60 Vbeta and 13 Jbeta. Using immunoSEQ multiplex PCR, the repertoire was profiled, and TCRdb retains in-frame clones only, with some absent. This table holds 190,000 or so clones. Sequenced sample: PBMCs. Every receptor here comes from a boy under 18 in good health and CMV-seronegative.

This chain connects TRBV2 to TRBJ2-1; 11 positions match TRBD1. Looked up from germline, CDR1 is SNHLY and CDR2 is FYNNEI. This CDR3 is built from 13 residues. Losses at the gene ends were 8 bases for V and 8 bases for J; bases not matched to a gene: 5. CDR3 nucleotide sequence: TGTGCCAGCTACTCGGGACAGGGGGATGAGCAGTTCTTC. Translated: CASYSGQGDEQFF.

The genes are TRBV2 and TRBJ1-5, with 7 bases identical to TRBD1. CDR1 SNHLY and CDR2 FYNNEI come from the germline V gene. With V trimmed by 8 bases and J by 1 base, 8 bases remained unmatched. The CDR3 runs to 15 residues. The CDR3 protein is CASQQGRQSNQPQHF. The CDR3 nucleotides are TGTGCCAGCCAACAGGGGCGACAGAGCAATCAGCCCCAGCATTTT.

V gene TRBV6-1 combines with J gene TRBJ2-7, with a tentative D call TRBD1 (5 bases). The CDR3 contains 13 residues. The germline V gene has CDR1 MNHNS and CDR2 SASEGT. Trimming stripped 7 bases from V and 3 bases from J, with 13 bases between. CDR3 amino acids: CASNRGTGYEQYF. The CDR3, as DNA: TGTGCCAGCAACAGAGGAACAGGCTACGAGCAGTACTTC.

V usage is TRBV2 and J usage is TRBJ1-6; possibly TRBD1 for D (6 bases). The V gene lost 5 bases and the J gene lost 0 bases, with 11 bases spanning the gap. Germline V CDR1 and CDR2: SNHLY, FYNNEI. The CDR3 covers 16 residues. CDR3 protein: CASSLDSSSYNSPLHF. The CDR3 region has the DNA TGTGCCAGCAGTTTGGACAGTAGCTCCTATAATTCACCCCTCCACTTT.

V gene TRBV23-1 combines with J gene TRBJ2-7, with TRBD1 as a possible D gene (6 bases). TRBV23-1 is sorted into the ORF group, with uncertain function. Trimming stripped 8 bases from V and 2 bases from J, with 13 bases between. The CDR3 is made up of 13 amino acids. DNA of the CDR3: TGCGCCAGCCGGGGACACGAAACCTACGAGCAGTACTTC. The encoded protein is CASRGHETYEQYF.

V is TRBV10-3 and J is TRBJ1-1; D uncertain. Germline CDR1 is ENHRY and CDR2 is SYGVKD. The CDR3 is made up of 14 amino acids. V shed 6 bases and J shed 1 base, with 12 bases lying between them. Here the CDR3 reads CAIREGGRNTEAFF. CDR3 DNA sequence: TGTGCCATCAGAGAGGGCGGGCGGAACACTGAAGCTTTCTTT.

The chain has TRBV10-1 and TRBJ2-1; D is possibly TRBD2 (6 bases). From germline, CDR1 is WNHNN and CDR2 SYGVQD (reference sequence). Trimming shortened V by 5 bases and J by 4 bases, and 12 bases separated the two germline ends. CDR3 length equals 14 residues. The CDR3 spells CASSKAGLYNEQFF. The CDR3 DNA sequence: TGCGCCAGCAGTAAGGCGGGGTTATACAATGAGCAGTTCTTC.

This chain joins TRBV30 and TRBJ1-1, with 9 positions matching TRBD1. Germline V gene data show CDR1 as GTSNPN and CDR2 as SVGIG (reference sequence). The ends lost 8 bases at V and 5 bases at J; junction bases unmatched: 6. The CDR3 contains 12 residues. The CDR3 region is CARDRGNTEAFF. The CDR3 DNA reads as TGTGCCAGAGACAGGGGGAATACTGAAGCTTTCTTT.